This passage covers 28 T cell receptor beta chains from one sample sequenced in a study of T-cell reconstitution after alpha-beta-depleted transplantation in children. The authors prepared the TCRbeta library with unique molecular identifiers. TCRdb called the PCR reads again in MiXCR, with one record for every CDR3 protein. The data contain about 980,000 distinct CDR3 sequences, around 30% of them singletons. The material sequenced was PBMCs, mostly from graft donor cells, taken 360 days after TCRalphabeta/CD19-depleted stem cell transplant. These receptor sequences come from a boy less than two years old who had a stem cell transplant for SCID, so the T cells may come from the graft donor.

The chain employs TRBV4-1 and TRBJ2-7; D is ambiguous. The ends were cut back, 3 bases at V and 0 bases at J, with 6 bases in the middle. Germline V gene sequence: CDR1 MGHRA, CDR2 YSYEKL. The CDR3 is 13 amino acids. DNA for the CDR3: TGCGCCAGCAGCCATGCCAGCTCCTACGAGCAGTACTTC. Protein product: CASSHASSYEQYF.

The table lists this clonotype with a few counts. The chain recombines TRBV20-1 with TRBJ2-2; 8 bases align to TRBD1. CDR1 and CDR2 from the germline V gene are DFQATT and SNEGSKA (reference sequence). CDR3 length equals 14 residues. The V and J ends lost 3 bases and 8 bases, in that order; junction bases with no gene match: 8. CDR3 protein: CSAREGQGVGELFF. The DNA for the CDR3 is TGCAGTGCTAGGGAAGGACAGGGAGTAGGGGAGCTGTTTTTT.

The V gene is TRBV12-3 or TRBV12-4, the J gene TRBJ2-1, with D perhaps matching TRBD1 (6 bases). CDR3 size: 13 residues. The germline V and J ends were trimmed by 4 bases and 10 bases, with 14 bases remaining between them. For the CDR3, the DNA is TGTGCCAGCAGTTGGCCGGGACAAAGGGAGCAGTTCTTC. Amino acids: CASSWPGQREQFF.

The gene calls are TRBV12-3 or TRBV12-4 and TRBJ2-3, with TRBD1 matching over 7 bases. The CDR3 length is 14 residues. J was trimmed by 7 bases and V by 7 bases; bases with no gene match: 11. CDR3 coding DNA: TGTGCCAGCACCGCACGGACAGGATCTAATACGCAGTATTTT. The encoded protein is CASTARTGSNTQYF.

The chain carries TRBV7-2 and TRBJ2-1; D might be TRBD1 (5 bases). The CDR3 has 16 amino acids. V was trimmed by 5 bases and J by 2 bases, leaving 16 bases between them. CDR1 is SGHTA, CDR2 FQGNSA, per germline. The CDR3 DNA is TGTGCCAGCAGCATTGGGCAGGGCAAAGCCTACAATGAGCAGTTCTTC. Amino acid sequence: CASSIGQGKAYNEQFF.

This clonotype has a count of ten or more. J is TRBJ2-1 and V is TRBV12-3 or TRBV12-4, with 8 bases matching TRBD2. The CDR3 covers 14 residues. The trim removed 3 bases at V and 6 bases at J, leaving 4 bases unmatched. The CDR3 nucleotides read TGTGCCAGCAGTTTGACGGCGGGGGGCAATGAGCAGTTCTTC. Protein product: CASSLTAGGNEQFF.

The chain uses TRBV7-3 and TRBJ2-5; 7 bases match TRBD2. With 5 bases clipped from V and 2 bases from J, the junction kept 11 bases outside the gene matches. The CDR3 contains 16 residues. Germline CDR1 and CDR2: SGHTA and FQGTGA. The CDR3 nucleotides read TGTGCCAGCAGCAAGGGAAGCGGGGTTGGGCAAGAGACCCAGTACTTC. Translation: CASSKGSGVGQETQYF. The complete variable domain, with remaining parts taken from reference TRBV7-3 and TRBJ2-5, reads GAGVSQTPSNKVTEKGKYVELRCDPISGHTALYWYRQSLGQGPEFLIYFQGTGAADDSGLPNDRFFAVRPEGSVSTLKIQRTERGDSAVYLCASSKGSGVGQETQYFGPGTRLLVL.

This sequence joins TRBV6-2 or TRBV6-3 and TRBJ2-7, with D perhaps matching TRBD2 (5 bases). In germline, CDR1 is MNHEY, CDR2 SVGEGT. Deletions cut 0 bases from V and 6 bases from J, with 18 bases between. The CDR3 has 16 residues. Here the CDR3 DNA reads TGTGCCAGCAGTTACTCGACGAGACACCTACGGGGCGAGCAGTACTTC. It yields the protein CASSYSTRHLRGEQYF.

V gene TRBV29-1 combines with J gene TRBJ2-2; either TRBD1 or TRBD2 may fit D (5 bases each). This CDR3 region has 13 residues. Germline V lookup: CDR1 SQVTM, CDR2 ANQGSEA. The V end lost 4 bases, the J end lost 1 base, and 7 bases lay between the germline ends. The CDR3 DNA follows: TGCAGCGTTGCGGGGCAGAACACCGGGGAGCTGTTTTTT. This codes for CSVAGQNTGELFF.

The genes are TRBV7-2 and TRBJ2-7, with 8 bases matching TRBD1. The CDR3 covers 16 residues. Trimming cost V 5 bases and J 0 bases; bases outside gene matches: 9. Germline values: CDR1 SGHTA, CDR2 FQGNSA. The CDR3: CASSLYWTGSSYEQYF. The CDR3 DNA reads as TGTGCCAGCAGCCTCTACTGGACAGGGAGCTCCTACGAGCAGTACTTC.

The genes are TRBV20-1 and TRBJ2-7, with a possible D match to TRBD1 (6 bases). In germline, CDR1 is DFQATT, CDR2 SNEGSKA (reference sequence). CDR3 length: 16 amino acids. The V and J ends lost 3 bases and 6 bases respectively, with 24 bases between them. Here the CDR3 reads CSASPEIGLTGLEQYF. The CDR3 DNA follows: TGCAGTGCTAGTCCCGAAATTGGCCTAACAGGGCTCGAGCAGTACTTC.

This clonotype was observed a handful of times. The genes are TRBV4-1 and TRBJ2-7; D is uncertain. V lost 0 bases and J lost 2, with 8 bases in between. This CDR3 has 14 amino acids. The germline CDR1 and CDR2 sequences are MGHRA and YSYEKL. The CDR3, as DNA: TGCGCCAGCAGCCAAGATCCCCGGGCCTACGAGCAGTACTTC. It codes for CASSQDPRAYEQYF.

The V gene is TRBV4-1, the J gene TRBJ2-1, with 10 bases fitting TRBD2. The trim removed 2 bases at V and 7 bases at J, leaving 8 bases unmatched. Germline CDR1 is MGHRA and CDR2 is YSYEKL. This CDR3 is built from 16 residues. The CDR3 protein is CASSQRSGGAANEQFF. For the CDR3, the DNA is TGCGCCAGCAGCCAAAGAAGCGGGGGGGCCGCAAATGAGCAGTTCTTC.

This clonotype turned up a few times. The gene calls are TRBV30 and TRBJ2-2; the D gene is possibly TRBD2 (5 bases). Germline values: CDR1 GTSNPN, CDR2 SVGIG (reference sequence). V was pared by 5 bases and J by 7 bases, with 11 bases between. The CDR3 is 12 residues long. As DNA, the CDR3 is TGTGCCTGGGGAGAGGGCTACGGGGAGCTGTTTTTT. Translated, it gives CAWGEGYGELFF.

The chain combines TRBV12-3 or TRBV12-4 with TRBJ2-1; 7 bases are shared with TRBD2. The CDR3 covers 16 residues. The trim removed 2 bases at V and 4 bases at J, leaving 8 bases unmatched. DNA of the CDR3: TGTGCCAGCAGTTTAATCACTTTCGGGGGGTACAATGAGCAGTTCTTC. It translates to CASSLITFGGYNEQFF.

There are a few counts of this clonotype. The chain employs TRBV15 and TRBJ1-3; D is unclear. This CDR3 spans 15 amino acids. V lost 0 bases to trimming and J lost 0 bases, with 6 bases between them. Germline assignment: CDR1 LNHNV and CDR2 YYDKDF (reference sequence). The DNA of the CDR3 is TGTGCCACCAGCAGAGACCGGAGCTCTGGAAACACCATATATTTT. Amino acids: CATSRDRSSGNTIYF.

J is TRBJ2-7 and V is TRBV5-5; D is possibly TRBD1 or TRBD2 (5 bases each). This CDR3 is 15 amino acids long. CDR1 and CDR2 from the germline V gene are SGHKS and YYEKEE (reference sequence). V lost 6 bases and J lost 2, with 18 bases in between. CDR3 sequence reads: CASTLIPGPAYEQYF. In DNA, the CDR3 is TGTGCCAGCACCCTTATCCCGGGACCAGCCTACGAGCAGTACTTC.

The gene calls are TRBV28 and TRBJ2-7; D uncertain. V was trimmed by 3 bases and J by 7 bases, leaving 16 bases between them. The CDR3 consists of 14 residues. Germline V gene data show CDR1 as MDHEN and CDR2 as SYDVKM. The CDR3 spells CASSLPRPMREQYF. DNA for the CDR3: TGTGCCAGCAGTTTGCCTCGCCCGATGAGGGAGCAGTACTTC.

This chain joins TRBV30 and TRBJ2-7; 13 bases are a match to TRBD2. Germline lookup yields CDR1 GTSNPN and CDR2 SVGIG (reference sequence). Trimming cost V 7 bases and J 6 bases; bases outside gene matches: 12. The CDR3 extends over 15 amino acids. The CDR3 DNA is TGTGCCTTAACCACCGAAGGACTAGCGGGGGTCGAGCAGTACTTC. Translating gives CALTTEGLAGVEQYF.

In its sample, this clonotype was seen many times. The V and J genes are TRBV7-2 and TRBJ1-1; D is unresolved. The CDR3 totals 14 residues. Germline CDR1 is SGHTA and CDR2 is FQGNSA. V was pared by 1 base and J by 1 base, with 7 bases between. The CDR3 bases are TGTGCCAGCAGCTTAGACAGTTCGAACACTGAAGCTTTCTTT. It codes for CASSLDSSNTEAFF. Variable domain in full (rest from reference TRBV7-2 and TRBJ1-1): GAGVSQSPSNKVTEKGKDVELRCDPISGHTALYWYRQSLGQGLEFLIYFQGNSAPDKSGLPSDRFSAERTGGSVSTLTIQRTQQEDSAVYLCASSLDSSNTEAFFGQGTRLTVV.

This chain links TRBV4-2 with TRBJ2-5; 10 bases map to TRBD2. The CDR3 totals 17 residues. V lost 1 base and J lost 5; bases outside the gene matches: 10. The germline V gene encodes CDR1 LGHNA and CDR2 YNFKEQ. The CDR3 protein is CASSQVSTSGWSETQYF. For the CDR3, the DNA is TGTGCCAGCAGCCAAGTCTCGACTAGCGGGTGGTCGGAGACCCAGTACTTC.

The J gene is TRBJ1-2, the V gene TRBV28; D not certain. Germline assignment: CDR1 MDHEN and CDR2 SYDVKM. V was cut by 6 bases and J by 3 bases, with 14 bases left in between. There are 14 residues in the CDR3. The CDR3 DNA follows: TGTGCCAGCAGCCTCCGAGGGAGGGACTATGGCTACACCTTC. Its protein product is CASSLRGRDYGYTF.

This clonotype was recorded a few times. The rearrangement joins TRBV12-3 or TRBV12-4 to TRBJ1-2, with TRBD1 as a possible D gene (5 bases). With 6 bases removed from V and 0 bases from J, the gap between germline ends came to 14 bases. The CDR3 spans 15 residues. In DNA, the CDR3 is TGTGCCAGCAGGCCAGGAGGGGCGGCTAACTATGGCTACACCTTC. This translates into CASRPGGAANYGYTF.

The V gene is TRBV7-2, the J gene TRBJ2-1; 13 bases are a match to TRBD2. This CDR3 is 16 amino acids long. Looked up from germline, CDR1 is SGHTA and CDR2 is FQGNSA. Unmatched junction bases numbered 7, after V lost 5 bases and J lost 6 bases. CDR3 in DNA: TGTGCCAGCAGCCAACGGGGGACTAGCGGGGCCAATGAGCAGTTCTTC. Translation: CASSQRGTSGANEQFF.

This sequence joins TRBV20-1 and TRBJ2-7, with D possibly matching TRBD2 (6 bases). CDR3 length equals 13 residues. Trimming stripped 7 bases from V and 2 bases from J, with 15 bases between. Per germline, CDR1 DFQATT and CDR2 SNEGSKA (reference sequence). The CDR3 DNA follows: TGCAGTGTATCTCTAGCGAAGGCCTACGAGCAGTACTTC. Translated: CSVSLAKAYEQYF.

The chain has TRBV11-2 and TRBJ1-1; D unresolved. This CDR3 region has 13 residues. Germline CDR1 SGHAT, CDR2 FQNNGV. The V gene lost 1 base and the J gene lost 11 bases, with 14 bases spanning the gap. CDR3: CASSLVGSWAAFF. In DNA form, the CDR3 reads TGTGCCAGCAGCTTAGTGGGGTCCTGGGCTGCTTTCTTT.

The rearrangement joins TRBV7-7 to TRBJ2-3, with a tentative D call TRBD1 (6 bases). Germline V gene data show CDR1 as SSHAT and CDR2 as FNYEAQ (reference sequence). V was cut by 5 bases and J by 6 bases, with 18 bases left in between. This CDR3 is 15 amino acids long. CDR3 protein: CASSPQAERGDTQYF. The CDR3 DNA reads as TGTGCCAGCAGCCCCCAGGCCGAGAGGGGGGATACGCAGTATTTT.

This clonotype appeared a few times. The rearrangement uses TRBV10-3 and TRBJ2-7; 9 positions match TRBD1. Germline V gene sequence: CDR1 ENHRY, CDR2 SYGVKD. The CDR3 totals 17 residues. With 6 bases clipped from V and 6 bases from J, the junction kept 18 bases outside the gene matches. The CDR3 region is CAISPGTGTLTRGEQYF. The CDR3 DNA sequence: TGTGCCATCAGCCCCGGGACAGGGACTCTTACGAGGGGCGAGCAGTACTTC.